What follows describes a single T cell receptor beta chain. The clone's antigen remains unknown. It has no much larger one-base neighbor in the sample; base qualities were not kept. High-throughput TCR beta sequencing profiled peripheral blood CD8+ and CD4+ T cells from healthy donors, Susac syndrome patients and multiple sclerosis patients. Multiple sclerosis controls were treatment-naive patients with stable or active relapsing-remitting disease fulfilling revised McDonald criteria. Bulk CD8+ and CD4+ T cells were purified by magnetic negative isolation, whereas CD8+ TEMRA cells were enriched by FACS. Blood was drawn into EDTA tubes, processed within 24 hours, and PBMCs were isolated by density gradient centrifugation. PBMCs destined for TCR sequencing were cryopreserved in liquid nitrogen and later thawed in a 37 °C water bath. A purity of at least 90% was achieved for sorted or isolated CD4+, CD8+ and CD8+ TEMRA cells.

RNA was extracted using the RNeasy kit, and roughly 0.45 to 1 ug of the RNA was reverse transcribed with random hexamers. TCR beta CDR3 regions were amplified with the immunoSEQ multiplex PCR assay covering 54 Vbeta and 13 Jbeta segments. PCR amplification bias was corrected using a synthetic template baseline for primer optimization and computational correction. Per the authors' processing: Reads were assigned to V, D and J genes according to IMGT and analyzed in immunoSEQ Analyzer, with only productive sequences retained. To calculate clonality, Shannon entropy was normalized by log2 of the number of productive unique sequences and then subtracted from one. For each patient and control, public and private clones were evaluated within the 100 most prevalent clones. A clone was defined as Susac-specific if it was absent from the healthy and MS cohorts, from approximately 980 published viral clones and from other ImmuneACCESS disease sequences. TCRdb took the public reads, trimmed them with fastp at Q25, ran MiXCR for clone calling and kept in-frame beta chains. Here each entry gathers all rows of one CDR3 protein and keeps the most common genes and DNA. TCRdb, rather than the study authors, made the V and J calls. The sample table holds fewer than 300,000 distinct CDR3 sequences, of which more than 75% were seen once. The ten largest clones capture 0.11% of the sample.

Deletion took 5 bases off V and 4 bases off J, with a span of 15 bases between the germline ends. The CDR3 spans 14 residues, from the cysteine through the phenylalanine. The sequence is cut down to CDR3 DNA, 42 bases in frame from base 1. From the germline V gene, CDR1 is MDHEN and CDR2 is SYDVKM. These data come from a study of CD8 T cells in Susac syndrome (dated by TCRdb to between 2018 and 2021). Regarding the research as a whole: Repertoire sequencing was used to test whether CD8+ T cell activation and differentiation in Susac syndrome was antigen driven. The study compared CD8+ T cell repertoire clonality among 12 healthy donors, around 14 Susac syndrome patients and about 16 multiple sclerosis patients. What the authors observed across the whole study: The number of individuals in the TCR sequencing and HLA analysis was acknowledged as relatively small.

Sequences were obtained from CD8+ T cells from PBMCs. This TCR derives from a human donor with multiple sclerosis. This receptor chain uses TRBV28 and TRBJ2-7; TRBD2 is a weak D gene call, 6 bases matching. The nucleotide sequence is given as TGTGCCAGCAGTGGAGGGATGGGGTTTTACGAGCAGTACTTC. It codes for CASSGGMGFYEQYF.